This TCR beta chain was recorded in a study of pediatric ulcerative colitis. Findings of the study overall: In rectum, acute severe colitis had expanded clones and less diversity. A couple of rectal CDR3 clonotypes occurred in all ulcerative colitis patients.

Trimming removed 4 bases from V and 3 bases from J, with 17 bases in between. The CDR3 contains 15 residues. Germline CDR1 SGHRS, CDR2 YFSETQ. Libraries were prepared by immunoSEQ multiplex PCR; TCRdb keeps only in-frame clonotypes and omits some of them. The sample contains approximately 22,000 clones, around 69% of which appear only once. Rectal tissue came from one to two pinch biopsies taken at colonoscopy. On this clone itself: Its target is not known.

Sequenced: gut tissue. This receptor was identified in a boy between 10 and 17 years old with severe ulcerative colitis. This chain uses TRBV5-1 with TRBJ2-7; D is unclear. The CDR3 region has the DNA TGCGCCAGCAGCCCTCGAGGTGGGGATGTCTACGAGCAGTACTTC. This gives the protein CASSPRGGDVYEQYF.